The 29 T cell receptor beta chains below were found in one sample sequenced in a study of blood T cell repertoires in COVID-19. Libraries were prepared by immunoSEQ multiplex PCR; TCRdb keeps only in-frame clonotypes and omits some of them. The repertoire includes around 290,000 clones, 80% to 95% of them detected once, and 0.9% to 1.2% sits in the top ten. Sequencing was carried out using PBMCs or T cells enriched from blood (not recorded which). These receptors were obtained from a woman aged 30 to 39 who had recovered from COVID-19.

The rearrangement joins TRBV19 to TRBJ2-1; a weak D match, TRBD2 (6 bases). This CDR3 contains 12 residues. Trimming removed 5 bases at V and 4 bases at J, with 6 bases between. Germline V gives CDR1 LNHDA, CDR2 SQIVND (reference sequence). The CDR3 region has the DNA TGTGCCAGTAGTGGAGGGTACAATGAGCAGTTCTTC. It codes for CASSGGYNEQFF.

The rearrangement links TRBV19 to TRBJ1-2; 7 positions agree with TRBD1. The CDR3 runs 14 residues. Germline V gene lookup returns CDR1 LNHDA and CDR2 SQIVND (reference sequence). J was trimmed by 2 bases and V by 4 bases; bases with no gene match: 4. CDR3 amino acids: CASSTQGQNYGYTF. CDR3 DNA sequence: TGTGCCAGTAGTACTCAGGGACAGAACTATGGCTACACCTTC.

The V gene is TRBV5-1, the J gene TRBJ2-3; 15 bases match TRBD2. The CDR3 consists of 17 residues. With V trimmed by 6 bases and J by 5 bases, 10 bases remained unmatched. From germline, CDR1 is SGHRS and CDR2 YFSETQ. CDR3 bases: TGCGCCAGCAACTTAGGGGGACTAGCGGGAGGCGGAGATACGCAGTATTTT. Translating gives CASNLGGLAGGGDTQYF.

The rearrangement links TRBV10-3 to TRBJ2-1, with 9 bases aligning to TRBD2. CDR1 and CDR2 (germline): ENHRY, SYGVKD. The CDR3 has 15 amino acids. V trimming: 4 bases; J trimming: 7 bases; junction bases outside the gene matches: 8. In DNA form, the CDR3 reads TGTGCCATCAGTGCAACTACTAGCGGGCTTAATGAGCAGTTCTTC. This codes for CAISATTSGLNEQFF.

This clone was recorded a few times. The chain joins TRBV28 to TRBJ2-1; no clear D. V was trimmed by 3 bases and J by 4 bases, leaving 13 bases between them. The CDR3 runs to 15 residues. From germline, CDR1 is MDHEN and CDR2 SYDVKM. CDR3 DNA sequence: TGTGCCAGCAGTTTTATGACAACCCAGTACAATGAGCAGTTCTTC. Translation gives CASSFMTTQYNEQFF.

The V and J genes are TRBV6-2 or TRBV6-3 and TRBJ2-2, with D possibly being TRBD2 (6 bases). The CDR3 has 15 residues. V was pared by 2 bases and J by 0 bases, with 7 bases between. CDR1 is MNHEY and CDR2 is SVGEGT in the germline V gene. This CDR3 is CASSYAGPNTGELFF. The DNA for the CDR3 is TGTGCCAGCAGTTACGCGGGGCCGAACACCGGGGAGCTGTTTTTT.

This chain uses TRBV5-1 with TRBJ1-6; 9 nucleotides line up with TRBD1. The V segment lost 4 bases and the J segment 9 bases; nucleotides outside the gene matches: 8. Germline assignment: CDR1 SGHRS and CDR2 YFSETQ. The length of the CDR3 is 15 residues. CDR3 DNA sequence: TGCGCCAGCAGCCCGGACAGGGGCTCGGGTTCACCCCTCCACTTT. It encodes CASSPDRGSGSPLHF.

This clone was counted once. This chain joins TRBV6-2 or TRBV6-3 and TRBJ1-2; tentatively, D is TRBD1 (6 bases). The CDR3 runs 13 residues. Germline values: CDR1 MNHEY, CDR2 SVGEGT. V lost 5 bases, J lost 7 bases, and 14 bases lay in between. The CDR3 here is CASSIQGSSGYTF. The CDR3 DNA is TGTGCCAGCAGTATACAGGGAAGTTCTGGCTACACCTTC.

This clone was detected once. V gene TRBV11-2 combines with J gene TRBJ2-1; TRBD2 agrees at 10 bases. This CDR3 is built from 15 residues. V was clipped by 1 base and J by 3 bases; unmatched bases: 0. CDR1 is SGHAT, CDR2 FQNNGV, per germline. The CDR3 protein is CASSLGTSGYNEQFF. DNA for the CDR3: TGTGCCAGCAGCTTAGGGACTAGCGGCTACAATGAGCAGTTCTTC.

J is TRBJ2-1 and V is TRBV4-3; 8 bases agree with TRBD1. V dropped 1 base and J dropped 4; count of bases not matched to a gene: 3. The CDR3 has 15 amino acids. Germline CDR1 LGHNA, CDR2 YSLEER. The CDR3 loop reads CASSQGQGNYNEQFF. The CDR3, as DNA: TGCGCCAGCAGCCAAGGACAGGGGAATTACAATGAGCAGTTCTTC.

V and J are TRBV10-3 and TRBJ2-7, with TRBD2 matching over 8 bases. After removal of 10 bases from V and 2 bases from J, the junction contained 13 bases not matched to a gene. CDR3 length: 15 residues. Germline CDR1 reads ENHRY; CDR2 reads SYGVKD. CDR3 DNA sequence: TGTGCCACCGGGAGGGGCCAGCGGGATACCTACGAGCAGTACTTC. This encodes CATGRGQRDTYEQYF.

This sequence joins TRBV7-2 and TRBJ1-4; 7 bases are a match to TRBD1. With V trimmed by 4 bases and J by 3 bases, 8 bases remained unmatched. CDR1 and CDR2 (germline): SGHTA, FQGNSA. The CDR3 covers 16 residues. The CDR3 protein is CASSSGQARANEKLFF. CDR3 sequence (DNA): TGTGCCAGCAGCTCCGGACAGGCACGGGCTAATGAAAAACTGTTTTTT.

The CDR3 loop is CASSFLNSPLHF. CDR3 DNA: TGTGCCAGCAGCTTCCTAAATTCACCCCTCCACTTT. The chain recombines TRBV27 with TRBJ1-6; D call uncertain. With 6 bases removed from V and 7 bases from J, the gap between germline ends came to 7 bases. Germline V gene sequence: CDR1 MNHEY, CDR2 SMNVEV (reference sequence). CDR3 size: 12 residues.

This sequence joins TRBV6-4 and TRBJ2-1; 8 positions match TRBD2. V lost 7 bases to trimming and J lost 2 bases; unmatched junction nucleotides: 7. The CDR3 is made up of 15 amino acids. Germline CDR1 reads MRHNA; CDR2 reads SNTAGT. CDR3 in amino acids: CASTHGREAYNEQFF. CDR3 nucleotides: TGTGCCAGCACTCATGGGCGGGAGGCCTACAATGAGCAGTTCTTC.

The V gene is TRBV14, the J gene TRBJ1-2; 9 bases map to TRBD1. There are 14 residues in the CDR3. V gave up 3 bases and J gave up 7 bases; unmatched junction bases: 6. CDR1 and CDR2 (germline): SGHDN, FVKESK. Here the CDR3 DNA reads TGTGCCAGCAGCCATCCGGGACAGGGCCGTGGCTACACCTTC. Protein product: CASSHPGQGRGYTF. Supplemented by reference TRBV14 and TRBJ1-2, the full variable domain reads EAGVTQFPSHSVIEKGQTVTLRCDPISGHDNLYWYRRVMGKEIKFLLHFVKESKQDESGMPNNRFLAERTGGTYSTLKVQPAELEDSGVYFCASSHPGQGRGYTFGSGTRLTVV.

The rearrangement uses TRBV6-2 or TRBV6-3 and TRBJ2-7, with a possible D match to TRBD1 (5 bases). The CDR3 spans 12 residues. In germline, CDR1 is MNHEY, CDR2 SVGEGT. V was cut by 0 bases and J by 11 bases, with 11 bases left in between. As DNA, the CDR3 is TGTGCCAGCAGTTACTCGAAGGACACAAAGTACTTC. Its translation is CASSYSKDTKYF.

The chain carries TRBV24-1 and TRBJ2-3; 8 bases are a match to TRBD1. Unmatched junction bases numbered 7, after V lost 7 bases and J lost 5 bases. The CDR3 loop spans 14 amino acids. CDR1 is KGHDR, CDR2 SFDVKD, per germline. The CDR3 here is CATRSGGAGDTQYF. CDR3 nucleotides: TGTGCCACCAGATCAGGGGGCGCGGGAGATACGCAGTATTTT.

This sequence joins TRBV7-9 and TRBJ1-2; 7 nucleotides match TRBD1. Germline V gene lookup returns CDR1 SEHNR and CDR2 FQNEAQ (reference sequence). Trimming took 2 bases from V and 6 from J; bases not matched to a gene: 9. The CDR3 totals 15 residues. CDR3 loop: CASSLLVLTGDGYTF. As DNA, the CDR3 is TGTGCCAGCAGCTTACTCGTCCTCACAGGGGATGGCTACACCTTC.

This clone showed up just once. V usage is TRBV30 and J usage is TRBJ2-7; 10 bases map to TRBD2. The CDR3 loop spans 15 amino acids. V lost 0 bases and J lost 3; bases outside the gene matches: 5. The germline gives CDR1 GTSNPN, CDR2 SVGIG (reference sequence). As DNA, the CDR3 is TGTGCCTGGAGTGTACCTAGCGGGAGAGTCTACGAGCAGTACTTC. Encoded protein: CAWSVPSGRVYEQYF.

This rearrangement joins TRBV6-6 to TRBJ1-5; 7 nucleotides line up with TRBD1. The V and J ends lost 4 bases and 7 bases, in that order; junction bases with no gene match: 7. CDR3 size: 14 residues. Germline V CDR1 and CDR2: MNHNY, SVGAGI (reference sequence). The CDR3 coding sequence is TGTGCCAGCAGTTCGGGACAGCTCGGGCAGCCCCAGCATTTT. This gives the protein CASSSGQLGQPQHF.

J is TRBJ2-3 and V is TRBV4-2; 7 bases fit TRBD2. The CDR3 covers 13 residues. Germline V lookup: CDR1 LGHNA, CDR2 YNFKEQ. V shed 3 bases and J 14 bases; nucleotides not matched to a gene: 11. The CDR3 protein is CASSQERGGGLYF. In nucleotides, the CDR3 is TGTGCCAGCAGCCAGGAGCGGGGAGGAGGTCTGTATTTT.

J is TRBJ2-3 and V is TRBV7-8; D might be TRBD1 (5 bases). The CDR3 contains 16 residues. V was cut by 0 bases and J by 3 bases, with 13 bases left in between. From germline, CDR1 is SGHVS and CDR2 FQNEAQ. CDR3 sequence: CASSLAGAGWTDTQYF. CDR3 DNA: TGTGCCAGCAGCTTAGCGGGTGCAGGGTGGACAGATACGCAGTATTTT.

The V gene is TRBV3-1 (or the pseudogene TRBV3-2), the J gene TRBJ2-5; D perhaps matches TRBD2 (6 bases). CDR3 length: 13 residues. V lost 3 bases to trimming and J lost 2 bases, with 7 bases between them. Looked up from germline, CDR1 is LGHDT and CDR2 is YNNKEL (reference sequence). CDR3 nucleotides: TGTGCCAGCAGCCATGGGACTCAAGAGACCCAGTACTTC. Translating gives CASSHGTQETQYF.

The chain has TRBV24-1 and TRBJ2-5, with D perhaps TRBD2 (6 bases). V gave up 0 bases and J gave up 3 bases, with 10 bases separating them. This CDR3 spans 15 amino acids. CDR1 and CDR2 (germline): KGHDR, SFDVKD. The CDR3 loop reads CATSDLLGGEETQYF. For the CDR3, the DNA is TGTGCCACCAGTGATTTGCTCGGGGGAGAAGAGACCCAGTACTTC.

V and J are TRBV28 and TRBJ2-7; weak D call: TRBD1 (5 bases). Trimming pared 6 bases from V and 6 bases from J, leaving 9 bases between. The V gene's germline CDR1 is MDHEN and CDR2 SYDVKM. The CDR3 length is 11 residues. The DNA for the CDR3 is TGTGCCAGCAGCCGTAGGGGCGAGCAGTACTTC. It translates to CASSRRGEQYF.

The CDR3 DNA reads as TGTGCCACCAGTGACCTCGGGACAGGGGGCCGCACCGGGGAGCTGTTTTTT. Its translation is CATSDLGTGGRTGELFF. This sequence joins TRBV24-1 and TRBJ2-2; TRBD1 aligns across 12 bases. The CDR3 spans 17 residues. Trimming at V came to 4 bases and at J to 4 bases, leaving 6 bases not matched to a gene. Germline V CDR1 and CDR2: KGHDR, SFDVKD.

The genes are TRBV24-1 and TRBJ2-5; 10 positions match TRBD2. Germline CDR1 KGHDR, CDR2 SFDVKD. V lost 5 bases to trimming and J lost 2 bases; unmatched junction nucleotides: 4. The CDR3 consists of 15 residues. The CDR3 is CATSGGLAIQETQYF. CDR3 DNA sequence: TGTGCCACCAGTGGGGGACTAGCGATACAAGAGACCCAGTACTTC.

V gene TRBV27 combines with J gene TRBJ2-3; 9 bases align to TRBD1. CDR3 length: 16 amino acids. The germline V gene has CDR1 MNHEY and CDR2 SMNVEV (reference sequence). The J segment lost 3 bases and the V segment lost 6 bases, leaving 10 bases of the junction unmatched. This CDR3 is CASRLRDRVLTDTQYF. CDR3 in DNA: TGTGCCAGCAGACTCCGGGACAGGGTCTTGACAGATACGCAGTATTTT.

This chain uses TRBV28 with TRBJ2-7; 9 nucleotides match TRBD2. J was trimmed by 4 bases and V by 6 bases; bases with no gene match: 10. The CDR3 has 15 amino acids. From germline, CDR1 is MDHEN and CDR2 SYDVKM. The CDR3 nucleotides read TGTGCCAGCAGCCCCGGTGTAGCGGGAGCGTACGAGCAGTACTTC. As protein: CASSPGVAGAYEQYF.